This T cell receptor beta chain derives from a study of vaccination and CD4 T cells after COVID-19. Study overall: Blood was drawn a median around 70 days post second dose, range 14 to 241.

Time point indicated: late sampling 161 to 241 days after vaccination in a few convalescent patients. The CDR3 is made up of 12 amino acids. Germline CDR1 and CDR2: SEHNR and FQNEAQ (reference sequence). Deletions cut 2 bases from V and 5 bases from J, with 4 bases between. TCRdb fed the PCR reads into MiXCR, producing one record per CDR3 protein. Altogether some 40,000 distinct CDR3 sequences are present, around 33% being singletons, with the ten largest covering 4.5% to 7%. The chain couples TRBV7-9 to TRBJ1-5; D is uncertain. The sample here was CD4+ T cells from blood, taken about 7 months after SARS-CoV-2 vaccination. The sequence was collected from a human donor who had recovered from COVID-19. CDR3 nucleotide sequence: TGTGCCAGCAGCTTACCAGATCAGCCCCAGCATTTT. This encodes CASSLPDQPQHF.